This T cell receptor (beta chain) was captured in a study of prognosis after radiotherapy for stage I lung cancer. TCR beta CDR3 amplification from genomic DNA was performed by two-round multiplex PCR. The first round of PCR was done with primers that matched each TRBV and TRBJ gene. TCRdb re-analysed the multiplex PCR reads in MiXCR, keeping a single row per CDR3 protein. Of more than 9,500 distinct CDR3 sequences in the sample, approximately 36% were seen once. This CDR3 region has 12 residues. With 8 bases removed from V and 6 bases from J, the gap between germline ends came to 14 bases. The germline CDR1 and CDR2 sequences are DFQATT and SNEGSKA (reference sequence).

Sequences were derived from PBMCs, sampled before or after stereotactic body radiation therapy (not recorded which). This chain links TRBV20-1 with TRBJ2-1; D assignment may be TRBD1 or TRBD2 (5 bases each). This receptor was identified in a donor aged 50 or older with non-small cell lung cancer. CDR3 region: CSNEGWSNEQFF. The CDR3 nucleotides read TGCAGTAATGAGGGGTGGAGCAATGAGCAGTTCTTC.